This is a list of T cell receptor beta chains from one sample in a study of technical replicates of blood from a few donors. Data came from immunoSEQ multiplex PCR; TCRdb stores just in-frame clones and leaves some out. The profile shows under 70,000 clones, 92% of them singletons. The sample comprised T cells isolated from PBMCs. These receptors were collected from a human donor in good health. Each CDR3 is given with its conserved first and last residue. The D gene is left open where the match is weak. Some rows have no size entry. The others give once, few or many, or a class for an expanded clone.

NA TRBJ2-2 once TRBV2 TGTGCCAGCAGTGAGGGTAGCGGTAACACCGGGGAGCTGTTTTTT CASSEGSGNTGELFF
TRBD1 TRBJ2-2 once TRBV5-1 TGCGCCAGCAGCCAGGGACAGACGACCGGGGAGCTGTTTTTT CASSQGQTTGELFF
TRBD1 TRBJ1-2 NA TRBV27 TGTGCCAGCAGTTTAGGGACAGGGGGCGTGGGCTATGGCTACACCTTC CASSLGTGGVGYGYTF
NA TRBJ1-3 once TRBV9 TGTGCCAGCAGCGGAGTTACAGAGGGTAGAGGAAACACCATATATTTT CASSGVTEGRGNTIYF
NA TRBJ1-2 NA TRBV10-3 TGTGCCAGCCGACAGGACGGCTATGGCTACACCTTC CASRQDGYGYTF
NA TRBJ2-7 NA TRBV9 TGTGCCAGCAGCGGCGGCTACTCCTACGAGCAGTACTTC CASSGGYSYEQYF
NA TRBJ2-1 NA TRBV6-4 TGTGCCAGCAGTGACTCGGGACTTACCAATGAGCAGTTCTTC CASSDSGLTNEQFF
NA TRBJ2-7 NA TRBV27 TGTGCCAGCAGTTTGGCCCAATCCTACGAGCAGTACTTC CASSLAQSYEQYF
TRBD1 TRBJ1-5 NA TRBV19 TGTGCCAGTAGTATGGTAAGGGACAGTCAGCCCCAGCATTTT CASSMVRDSQPQHF
TRBD2 TRBJ2-1 once TRBV2 TGTGCCAGCACGAAACTAGCGGGGAATGAGCAGTTCTTC CASTKLAGNEQFF
TRBD2 TRBJ2-7 NA TRBV7-8 TGTGCCAGCAGCTTAGCTAGCGGGACCGGCTACGAGCAGTACTTC CASSLASGTGYEQYF
TRBD2 TRBJ2-2 NA TRBV5-1 TGCGCCAGCAGCCCCTATAGCGGGAGGGCCGTCGGGGAGCTGTTTTTT CASSPYSGRAVGELFF
NA TRBJ2-1 once TRBV15 TGTGCCACCAGCAGTCCCGGGGAGTTCTTC CATSSPGEFF